This TCR beta chain was profiled in a study of regulatory T cells in long-lasting Graves disease. Documented time point: newly diagnosed GD, antithyroid drugs for less than 3 months. The TCR library was prepared using RNA isolated from PBMCs. As concerns this clonotype: Antigen unknown.

Researchers made TCR beta libraries by using iRepertoire HTBI primers and running Arm-PCR on CDR3 regions. TCRdb redid the calling of the multiplex PCR reads with MiXCR, one entry per CDR3 protein. Of about 620,000 distinct CDR3 sequences in the sample, about 15% were seen once. The study, taken as a whole, reports: There was favoring of TRBV28, TRBJ1-2 and TRBJ2-5 in persistent disease. It was possible that the small sample size reduced accuracy.

This CDR3 has 16 amino acids. Germline V gene data show CDR1 as KGHSH and CDR2 as LQKENI. With V trimmed by 1 base and J by 5 bases, 8 bases remained unmatched. These same records also appear under a second study, on T cells in Graves' hyperthyroidism and ophthalmopathy.

The origin of this receptor is a woman in her 30s with Graves disease. Sequencing was performed on peripheral blood mononuclear cells (PBMCs), taken at new diagnosis, from a patient treated with antithyroid drugs. V gene TRBV18 combines with J gene TRBJ2-7, with 10 bases identical to TRBD2. CDR3 protein: CASSPQGVAGGHEQYF. The CDR3 region has the DNA TGTGCCAGCTCACCACAAGGGGTAGCGGGAGGCCACGAGCAGTACTTC.